This T cell receptor beta chain was obtained from a study of T cells in Graves' hyperthyroidism and ophthalmopathy. Study-wide context: Peripheral blood draws took place at initial diagnosis, ahead of any treatment.

Amplification of TCR beta CDR3 regions was performed using RNA transcripts as template. Primed by the HTBI set, a first-round RT-PCR was run on the TCR CDR3. TCRdb reprocessed the multiplex PCR reads with MiXCR, giving one entry per CDR3 protein. The sample lists around 400,000 distinct CDR3 sequences; 15% to 18% were seen once. Patients between 18 and 65 years old had hyperthyroidism, newly diagnosed and lasting under 2 months. V lost 5 bases to trimming and J lost 4 bases; unmatched junction nucleotides: 9. CDR3 size: 15 residues. Germline CDR1 reads SGHRS; CDR2 reads YFSETQ. Findings and limits, study-wide: Appearing also in blood were most of the thyroid clonotypes expanded above 0.001. Ophthalmopathy, as predicted by the model, came a median 6.5 months after the prediction.

In this sample, this clonotype turned up many times. Its matching antigen is unknown. This clonotype originated in a young woman with Graves' hyperthyroidism that later progressed to Graves' ophthalmopathy. The gene calls are TRBV5-1 and TRBJ2-5, with 9 bases matching TRBD1. Sequenced input: blood. The CDR3 protein is CASRGDRDRVETQYF. CDR3 coding DNA: TGCGCCAGCAGGGGAGACCGGGACAGGGTAGAGACCCAGTACTTC.